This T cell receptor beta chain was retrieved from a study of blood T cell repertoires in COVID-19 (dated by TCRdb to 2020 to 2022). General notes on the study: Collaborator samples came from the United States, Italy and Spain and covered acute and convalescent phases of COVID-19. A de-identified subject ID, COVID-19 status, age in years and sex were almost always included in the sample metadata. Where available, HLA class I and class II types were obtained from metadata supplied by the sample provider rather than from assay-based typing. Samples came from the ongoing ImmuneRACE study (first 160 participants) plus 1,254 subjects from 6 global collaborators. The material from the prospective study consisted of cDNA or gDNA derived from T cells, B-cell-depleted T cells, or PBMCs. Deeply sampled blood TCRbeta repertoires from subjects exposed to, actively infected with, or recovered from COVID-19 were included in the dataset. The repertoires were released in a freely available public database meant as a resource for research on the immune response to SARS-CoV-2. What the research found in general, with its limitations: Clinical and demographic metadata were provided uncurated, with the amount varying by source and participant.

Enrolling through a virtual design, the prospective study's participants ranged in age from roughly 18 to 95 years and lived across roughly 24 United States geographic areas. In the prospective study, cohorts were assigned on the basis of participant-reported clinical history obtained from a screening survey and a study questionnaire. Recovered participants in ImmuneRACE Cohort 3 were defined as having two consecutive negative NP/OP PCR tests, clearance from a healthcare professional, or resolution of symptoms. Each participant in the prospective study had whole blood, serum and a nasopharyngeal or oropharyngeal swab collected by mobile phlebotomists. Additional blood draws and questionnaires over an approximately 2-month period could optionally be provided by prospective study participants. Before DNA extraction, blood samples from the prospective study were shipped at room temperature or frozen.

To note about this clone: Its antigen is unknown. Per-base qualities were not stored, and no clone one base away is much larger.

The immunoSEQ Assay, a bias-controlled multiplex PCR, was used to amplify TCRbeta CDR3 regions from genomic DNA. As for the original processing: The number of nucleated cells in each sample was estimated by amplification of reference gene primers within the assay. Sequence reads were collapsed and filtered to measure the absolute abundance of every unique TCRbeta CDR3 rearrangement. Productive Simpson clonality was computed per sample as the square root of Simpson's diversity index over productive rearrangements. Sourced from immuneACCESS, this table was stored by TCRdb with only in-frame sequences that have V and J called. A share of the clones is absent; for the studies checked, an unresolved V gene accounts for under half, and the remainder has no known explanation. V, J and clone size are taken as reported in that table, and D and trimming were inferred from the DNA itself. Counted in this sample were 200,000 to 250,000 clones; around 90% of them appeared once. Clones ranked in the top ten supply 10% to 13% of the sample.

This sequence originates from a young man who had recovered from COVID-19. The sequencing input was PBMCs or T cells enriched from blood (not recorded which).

The sequenced DNA: TGCGCCAGCAGCCAAGATCCGAGGTATGGCTACACCTTC. Its product reads: CASSQDPRYGYTF. The chain is assembled from TRBV4-1 and TRBJ1-2, with no D gene named confidently. At the junction V is shortened by 0 bases and J by 5 bases, with 7 bases in between. CDR1 and CDR2, looked up from the germline V gene, are MGHRA and YSYEKL. The CDR3, cysteine through phenylalanine, is 13 amino acids long. Only the CDR3 DNA is retained, 39 bases long and in frame from the first base.